The 7 T cell receptor beta chains in this list originate from one sample, sequenced in a study of early T cells in non-severe SARS-CoV-2 infection. MiXCR, run by TCRdb on the 5' RACE reads, gives a single entry per CDR3 protein. The repertoire includes approximately 81,000 distinct CDR3 sequences, 5% to 7% of them detected once, and less than 9.5% sits in the top ten. The sample taken for sequencing was whole blood. The receptor set was obtained from an adult who was a healthcare worker with PCR-confirmed SARS-CoV-2 infection or an uninfected control (not recorded which).

The J gene is TRBJ1-4, the V gene TRBV20-1, with TRBD1 matching 8 bases. CDR3 size: 13 residues. V shed 6 bases and J 8 bases; nucleotides not matched to a gene: 8. CDR1 and CDR2 from the germline V gene are DFQATT and SNEGSKA (reference sequence). This chain's CDR3 is CSAKTGGAEKLFF. CDR3 DNA: TGCAGTGCGAAAACAGGGGGGGCCGAAAAACTGTTTTTT.

This clonotype came up many times. This chain joins TRBV7-2 and TRBJ2-5, with 7 nucleotides matching TRBD1. Germline loops: CDR1 SGHTA, CDR2 FQGNSA. The V and J ends lost 1 base and 4 bases, in that order; junction bases with no gene match: 6. The CDR3 is made up of 15 amino acids. DNA for the CDR3: TGTGCCAGCAGCTTAGGGGCAGGGGGTCGAGAGACCCAGTACTTC. It translates to CASSLGAGGRETQYF.

This clonotype was recorded at least ten times. The CDR3 DNA reads TGTGCCAGCAGCTGGACAGGGAGCGAGCAGTACTTC. Translated, it gives CASSWTGSEQYF. The chain has TRBV27 and TRBJ2-7, with 8 positions matching TRBD1. Germline assignment: CDR1 MNHEY and CDR2 SMNVEV (reference sequence). V lost 6 bases to trimming and J lost 6 bases; unmatched junction nucleotides: 4. The CDR3 consists of 12 residues.

This clonotype has more than one count but fewer than ten. The J gene is TRBJ1-5, the V gene TRBV2; 11 nucleotides agree with TRBD1. The CDR3 is 18 amino acids. J was trimmed by 6 bases and V by 3 bases; bases with no gene match: 13. Germline loops: CDR1 SNHLY, CDR2 FYNNEI. The CDR3 region has the DNA TGTGCCAGCAGTGAGCGTCGGAGCGGACAGGGGGCAGGTCAGCCCCAGCATTTT. Translation gives CASSERRSGQGAGQPQHF.

This chain joins TRBV5-1 and TRBJ2-3, with D unresolved. The ends were cut back, 4 bases at V and 2 bases at J, with 8 bases in the middle. Germline V gene data show CDR1 as SGHRS and CDR2 as YFSETQ. There are 13 residues in the CDR3. CDR3 in DNA: TGCGCCAGCAGCCCTCAACCCACAGATACGCAGTATTTT. Amino acids: CASSPQPTDTQYF.

This clonotype was seen a few times. This rearrangement joins TRBV2 to TRBJ1-1, with D unclear. Germline CDR1 and CDR2: SNHLY and FYNNEI. The CDR3 spans 13 residues. V shed 6 bases and J shed 3 bases, with 11 bases lying between them. CDR3: CASRSRMYTEAFF. The CDR3 DNA reads as TGTGCCAGCAGGTCCAGGATGTACACTGAAGCTTTCTTT. The variable domain in full, completed from reference TRBV2 and TRBJ1-1, reads EPEVTQTPSHQVTQMGQEVILRCVPISNHLYFYWYRQILGQKVEFLVSFYNNEISEKSEIFDDQFSVERPDGSNFTLKIRSTKLEDSAMYFCASRSRMYTEAFFGQGTRLTVV.

The sample holds a few counts of this clonotype. V and J are TRBV7-9 and TRBJ1-4; D is uncertain. The germline V gene has CDR1 SEHNR and CDR2 FQNEAQ (reference sequence). The V and J ends lost 2 bases and 0 bases respectively, with 4 bases between them. This CDR3 has 14 residues. The CDR3 region has the DNA TGTGCCAGCAGCTTATTTTCAACTAATGAAAAACTGTTTTTT. This translates into CASSLFSTNEKLFF.